The 27 T cell receptor beta chains below all came from one sample that was sequenced in a study of T cells after posttransplantation cyclophosphamide. A marrow graft followed busulfan-fludarabine conditioning, with cyclophosphamide on days +3 and +4. TCRdb's copy holds only in-frame clones and misses some; the assay was immunoSEQ multiplex PCR. The sample yields about 15,000 clones, roughly 93% seen once. Sequenced material: CD4+ T cells sorted from blood, taken after allogeneic stem cell transplant with posttransplant cyclophosphamide. Receptor source: a male patient between 60 and 69 years old who received an allogeneic stem cell transplant from a related donor and was CMV-positive. Some T cells may be graft donor cells.

For this clone: Germline and junction disagree at one end, which may indicate a read error. Distinct nucleotide sequences in the sample also encode this CDR3. This chain links TRBV23-1 with TRBJ1-6, with no clear D. TRBV23-1 is placed among ORFs of uncertain function. The CDR3 is 17 residues long. CDR3 sequence reads: CASSPPGGQHYNSPLHF. CDR3 bases: TGCGCCAGCAGTCCACCCGGCGGTCAACACTATAATTCCCCCCTCCACTTT.

The CDR3 reads CASSAGVGGTEAFF. For the CDR3, the DNA is TGCGCCAGCAGCGCGGGAGTGGGGGGCACTGAAGCTTTCTTT. The V gene is TRBV5-1, the J gene TRBJ1-1, with D possibly TRBD1 on 5 matching bases. The CDR3 consists of 14 residues. In germline, CDR1 is SGHRS, CDR2 YFSETQ. Trimming left V 4 bases short and J 4 bases short, with 14 bases between.

The chain couples TRBV28 to TRBJ2-7; D ambiguous. The CDR3 sequence is 11 residues long. Germline CDR1 and CDR2: MDHEN and SYDVKM. Deletions cut 6 bases from V and 1 base from J, with 4 bases between. The CDR3 nucleotides are TGTGCCAGCAGCGTTTCCTACGAGCAGTACTTC. It encodes CASSVSYEQYF.

As concerns this clone: The junction shows a germline mismatch at one end, possibly a read error. Other nucleotide sequences in the sample specify the same CDR3. The rearrangement links TRBV4-3 to TRBJ1-6, with TRBD1 identical over 7 bases. Germline V CDR1 and CDR2: LGHNA, YSLEER. This CDR3 spans 17 amino acids. The CDR3 sequence: CASSRTEGASYNSPLHF. In nucleotides, the CDR3 is TGCGCCAGCAGCCGGACGGAGGGGGCTTCCTATAATTCCCCCCTCCACTTT.

The V call is TRBV5-1, the J call TRBJ1-1, with a tentative D call TRBD1 (5 bases). The CDR3 consists of 13 residues. Trimming pared 4 bases from V and 4 bases from J, leaving 11 bases between. The V gene's germline CDR1 is SGHRS and CDR2 YFSETQ. CDR3 sequence reads: CASSAPGSTEAFF. CDR3 in DNA: TGCGCCAGCAGCGCCCCAGGGTCCACTGAAGCTTTCTTT.

The chain has TRBV6-5 and TRBJ2-7; TRBD1 aligns across 10 bases. This CDR3 comprises 15 residues. Trimming at V came to 2 bases and at J to 2 bases, leaving 3 bases not matched to a gene. The germline gives CDR1 MNHEY, CDR2 SVGAGI. CDR3 bases: TGTGCCAGCAGTTACGACGGGACAGGGGCCTACGAGCAGTACTTC. This sequence encodes CASSYDGTGAYEQYF.

The V call is TRBV6-6, the J call TRBJ2-2, with 7 bases lining up with TRBD2. V shed 6 bases and J 6 bases; nucleotides not matched to a gene: 10. The CDR3 covers 15 residues. The germline V gene encodes CDR1 MNHNY and CDR2 SVGAGI (reference sequence). The CDR3 spells CASSHGGFGSGELFF. The CDR3 nucleotides are TGTGCCAGCAGCCACGGGGGGTTTGGTTCCGGGGAGCTGTTTTTT.

The chain carries TRBV14 and TRBJ2-5, with D unclear. The CDR3 sequence is 14 residues long. V shed 0 bases and J shed 5 bases, with 10 bases lying between them. Per the germline V gene, CDR1 is SGHDN and CDR2 is FVKESK. Written as DNA, the CDR3 is TGTGCCAGCAGCCAAGATCTCAGTTGGGAGACCCAGTACTTC. Translated: CASSQDLSWETQYF.

The chain couples TRBV2 to TRBJ1-5; maybe TRBD1 (6 bases). This CDR3 is built from 16 residues. Germline loops: CDR1 SNHLY, CDR2 FYNNEI. The V gene lost 3 bases and the J gene lost 1 base, with 13 bases spanning the gap. CDR3: CASSDQGQGSNQPQHF. The CDR3 DNA reads TGTGCCAGCAGTGACCAAGGCCAGGGGAGCAATCAGCCCCAGCATTTT.

This clone was counted between two and nine times. This chain joins TRBV5-4 and TRBJ1-1; 8 bases agree with TRBD1. V lost 1 base and J lost 10; bases outside the gene matches: 6. There are 13 residues in the CDR3. In germline, CDR1 is SGHNT, CDR2 YYREEE (reference sequence). The CDR3 loop reads CASSLQPTGAAFF. The CDR3 DNA follows: TGTGCCAGCAGCTTGCAACCGACAGGGGCAGCTTTCTTT.

The V gene is TRBV4-2, the J gene TRBJ2-5, with 7 bases lining up with TRBD1. Near its end, the DNA agrees better with TRBJ2-7, so the J call may be wrong. The CDR3 has 17 amino acids. Germline values: CDR1 LGHNA, CDR2 YNFKEQ. CDR3 sequence reads: CASSQDWVQGQGYEQYF. CDR3 DNA sequence: TGTGCCAGCAGCCAAGATTGGGTACAGGGGCAGGGCTACGAGCAGTACTTC.

J is TRBJ2-1 and V is TRBV5-4; 9 bases fit TRBD2. V was clipped by 4 bases and J by 6 bases; unmatched bases: 8. The CDR3 is 15 residues long. Germline V lookup: CDR1 SGHNT, CDR2 YYREEE (reference sequence). CDR3 sequence: CASSLAGGWGNEQFF. Written as DNA, the CDR3 is TGTGCCAGCAGCCTTGCGGGGGGGTGGGGCAATGAGCAGTTCTTC.

The chain has TRBV4-1 and TRBJ1-5; D is uncertain. The CDR3 has 14 amino acids. The V end was cut by 0 bases, the J end by 11 bases, with 14 bases between. Germline CDR1 and CDR2: MGHRA and YSYEKL. The CDR3: CASSQDRVQWAQHF. CDR3 nucleotide sequence: TGCGCCAGCAGCCAAGATCGGGTCCAATGGGCCCAGCATTTT.

This chain connects TRBV30 to TRBJ2-3, with D possibly being TRBD2 (5 bases). V was clipped by 8 bases and J by 2 bases, with 20 bases between them. The germline CDR1 and CDR2 sequences are GTSNPN and SVGIG (reference sequence). The CDR3 has 15 residues. CDR3 nucleotides: TGTGCCCCGGAGTGGAGTACCGGGGACACAGATACGCAGTATTTT. Translated, it gives CAPEWSTGDTDTQYF.

The CDR3 spells CASSLGGSGTGALGQYF. The CDR3 nucleotides are TGTGCCAGCAGCTTAGGGGGTTCCGGGACAGGAGCCCTCGGGCAGTACTTC. The chain has TRBV11-1 and TRBJ2-7, with 8 nucleotides matching TRBD1. The CDR3 is made up of 17 amino acids. Losses at the gene ends were 1 base for V and 9 bases for J; bases not matched to a gene: 17. Germline V CDR1 and CDR2: SGHAT, FQDESV (reference sequence).

The rearrangement links TRBV5-4 to TRBJ1-1; 7 bases are a match to TRBD1. The ends lost 3 bases at V and 1 base at J; junction bases unmatched: 9. Germline loops: CDR1 SGHNT, CDR2 YYREEE (reference sequence). The CDR3 loop spans 16 amino acids. CDR3 DNA sequence: TGTGCCAGCAGCTCTGCGGTTCGACAGGGGAACACTGAAGCTTTCTTT. Its translation: CASSSAVRQGNTEAFF.

The genes are TRBV18 and TRBJ2-2, with TRBD1 identical over 7 bases. The germline V gene encodes CDR1 KGHSH and CDR2 LQKENI. This CDR3 is built from 17 residues. Germline trimming cut 2 bases from V and 2 bases from J; bases unmatched to any gene: 8. In DNA, the CDR3 is TGTGCCAGCTCACCAGCACAGGGGTTTTCAAACACCGGGGAGCTGTTTTTT. Residues: CASSPAQGFSNTGELFF.

This chain links TRBV5-1 with TRBJ1-1, with TRBD1 as a possible D gene (6 bases). In germline, CDR1 is SGHRS, CDR2 YFSETQ. This CDR3 contains 15 residues. The germline V and J ends were trimmed by 2 bases and 2 bases, with 13 bases remaining between them. As DNA, the CDR3 is TGCGCCAGCAGCTTAAACAGGGTGGCAAACACTGAAGCTTTCTTT. Its translation: CASSLNRVANTEAFF. The complete variable domain, with remaining parts taken from reference TRBV5-1 and TRBJ1-1, reads KAGVTQTPRYLIKTRGQQVTLSCSPISGHRSVSWYQQTPGQGLQFLFEYFSETQRNKGNFPGRFSGRQFSNSRSEMNVSTLELGDSALYLCASSLNRVANTEAFFGQGTRLTVV.

The gene calls are TRBV2 and TRBJ1-1; D might be TRBD1 (5 bases). Trimming took off 1 base at V and 4 bases at J, with 7 bases between the two ends. The CDR3 spans 13 residues. Germline CDR1 and CDR2: SNHLY and FYNNEI. For the CDR3, the DNA is TGTGCCAGCAGTGAAGGGGGCGCCACTGAAGCTTTCTTT. It yields the protein CASSEGGATEAFF.

This clone was detected only once. The chain joins TRBV7-3 to TRBJ2-6; tentative D call: TRBD1 (5 bases). Trimming removed 4 bases from V and 1 base from J, with 8 bases in between. The CDR3 is made up of 15 amino acids. The germline CDR1 and CDR2 sequences are SGHTA and FQGTGA. The CDR3 DNA follows: TGTGCCAGCAGCTCCCCAGGGTCTGGGGCCAACGTCCTGACTTTC. Translating gives CASSSPGSGANVLTF.

The count of this clone is one. The rearrangement joins TRBV11-2 to TRBJ2-7; no firm D call. The ends were cut back, 0 bases at V and 7 bases at J, with 13 bases in the middle. Per germline, CDR1 SGHAT and CDR2 FQNNGV. The CDR3 consists of 14 residues. For the CDR3, the DNA is TGTGCCAGCAGCTTAGAGGTGGCCTCCCAAGAGCAGTACTTC. Its translation is CASSLEVASQEQYF.

V is TRBV5-1 and J is TRBJ2-3; 11 bases align to TRBD2. The CDR3 has 17 residues. With V trimmed by 1 base and J by 3 bases, 7 bases remained unmatched. CDR1 and CDR2 (germline): SGHRS, YFSETQ. The DNA for the CDR3 is TGCGCCAGCAGCTTGATCCAAACTAGCGGGGGAACAGATACGCAGTATTTT. This sequence encodes CASSLIQTSGGTDTQYF. Full variable domain (remainder filled in from reference TRBV5-1 and TRBJ2-3): KAGVTQTPRYLIKTRGQQVTLSCSPISGHRSVSWYQQTPGQGLQFLFEYFSETQRNKGNFPGRFSGRQFSNSRSEMNVSTLELGDSALYLCASSLIQTSGGTDTQYFGPGTRLTVL.

This chain connects TRBV29-1 to TRBJ2-7; TRBD2 might be the D (6 bases). Germline V gene lookup returns CDR1 SQVTM and CDR2 ANQGSEA. The V and J ends lost 7 bases and 4 bases respectively, with 14 bases between them. The CDR3 has 12 amino acids. CDR3 sequence reads: CSGGGGRYEQYF. The CDR3, as DNA: TGCAGCGGCGGAGGAGGGCGTTACGAGCAGTACTTC.

The sample holds one count of this clone. The chain links TRBV5-4 to TRBJ2-2; D possibly corresponds to TRBD1 (6 bases). V dropped 4 bases and J dropped 0 bases, with 10 bases sitting between them. Germline loops: CDR1 SGHNT, CDR2 YYREEE (reference sequence). CDR3 length: 15 amino acids. Here the CDR3 DNA reads TGTGCCAGCAGCCCTAGGACAGCGAACACCGGGGAGCTGTTTTTT. It encodes CASSPRTANTGELFF.

The chain combines TRBV4-1 with TRBJ2-3; TRBD1 is a possible D gene (5 bases). The CDR3 spans 16 residues. Germline CDR1 is MGHRA and CDR2 is YSYEKL. V lost 4 bases to trimming and J lost 1 base, with 15 bases between them. The CDR3 is CASSLQVLGGTDTQYF. In DNA form, the CDR3 reads TGCGCCAGCAGCCTACAGGTCCTTGGGGGCACAGATACGCAGTATTTT.

This sequence joins TRBV12-1 and TRBJ2-3; the D call of TRBD2 is as the table states it, not checked on the DNA. TRBV12-1 is a recognized pseudogene. The CDR3 spans 19 residues. CDR3 in amino acids: CASSFESGTSGGLTDTQYF. The CDR3 coding sequence is TGTGCCAGCAGCTTTGAATCCGGGACTAGCGGGGGTTTGACAGATACGCAGTATTTT.

V usage is TRBV2 and J usage is TRBJ2-2; D possibly corresponds to TRBD1 (5 bases). CDR3 size: 13 residues. Germline lookup yields CDR1 SNHLY and CDR2 FYNNEI. The V end lost 8 bases, the J end lost 0 bases, and 7 bases lay between the germline ends. The CDR3 bases are TGTGCCAGCCAGGGTGCGAACACCGGGGAGCTGTTTTTT. It translates to CASQGANTGELFF.